This T cell receptor (beta chain) appears in the sequencing data of a study of T-cell memory formation after mild COVID-19 (dated by TCRdb to about 2021). About the full investigation: Most TCR sequence clusters were specific to one of the two donors. In a couple of donors, T-cell clones that expanded and contracted after mild COVID-19 were followed by sequencing TCRalpha and TCRbeta repertoires longitudinally. The cohort comprised two young, previously healthy adult volunteers, one female and one male.

Instrument on record: Illumina NovaSeq 6000. TCRalpha and TCRbeta cDNA libraries were built by 5'RACE with constant-segment primers, adding sample barcodes and unique molecular identifiers. Trizol reagent was used to extract RNA from every sample. Libraries were amplified in two PCR steps, with a second sample barcode and Illumina TruSeq adapters added in the second step. Sequencing of the libraries was done on an Illumina NovaSeq, producing 2 x 150 bp paired-end reads. Per the authors' processing: Reads were demultiplexed and collapsed into UMI-guided consensus sequences with migec v1.2.7. Using mixcr v2.1.11, the UMI consensuses were aligned to TRA and TRB V and J templates and assembled into clonotypes. A clonotype was counted as expanded or contracted only if both edgeR and NoisET called the change significant, with noise models trained on biological replicates. For edgeR calls, a false discovery rate-adjusted p below 0.01 and a log2 fold-change threshold of 1 were applied. As an exploratory analysis of dynamics, max-normalized trajectories of the 1000 most abundant clonotypes were examined by PCA with hierarchical clustering. The CD4 or CD8 phenotype of responding clones was assigned using the separately sequenced CD4+ and CD8+ repertoires. TCRdb itself trimmed the public reads at Q25 with fastp, ran MiXCR and retained productive beta chains. Each record represents a unique CDR3 protein, reported with the most common genes and DNA among its rows. The authors' filters were not applied to this entry. The sample table shows approximately 110,000 distinct CDR3 sequences, and 22% are seen once. About two fifths of the sample goes to the ten largest clones.

Ficoll-Paque density gradient centrifugation was the method used to isolate PBMCs. A word on this clonotype: Its antigen is not yet known. No qualities accompany the bases; no much larger clone lies one base away.

Broad study findings and their caveats: Only two mild cases were covered by the study, and larger cohorts that include severe cases with pre-infection samples were considered necessary. Clones that contracted from day 15 to 85 showed balanced CD4/CD8 phenotypes, whereas a second wave of clones that expanded from day 15 to 37 leaned towards CD4+. SARS-CoV-2 specificity was not confirmed for the second-wave clones peaking on day 37. The detection of some responding clones in pre-infection memory suggests that pre-existing cross-reactive memory T cells joined the SARS-CoV-2 response. Contracting CD4+ clones were located mainly in the CM and EM memory subsets, whereas CD8+ clones were found to be enriched in EMRA.

Relative to germline, V is 3 bases shorter and J is 8 bases shorter, with 18 bases between their ends. CDR1 is given as KGHDR and CDR2 as SFDVKD, both from the germline V gene. The CDR3, cysteine through phenylalanine, is 16 amino acids long. Only the CDR3 DNA stays, 48 bases, in frame from base 1. The sample comprised PBMCs or a T cell subset sorted from them (not recorded which). Here the chain combines TRBV24-1 and TRBJ1-4, with TRBD1 as a weak D call on 6 bases. The sequence was obtained from a man younger than 35 who had mild COVID-19 (a few samples of this study predate the infection). The sample titles of this study are shuffled in the database, so cell type and time point are left out; the donor was told from shared clones. CDR3 region: CATSDPGGGDNEKLFF. The DNA reads TGTGCCACCAGTGATCCAGGTGGGGGGGACAACGAAAAACTGTTTTTT.